This T cell receptor beta chain comes out of a study of CD8+CD57+ T cells in acquired aplastic anemia. General study points: Found in both controls and patients were some 30 CD8+ CDR3 sequences.

The CDR3 covers 14 residues. Trimming shortened V by 8 bases and J by 4 bases, and 16 bases separated the two germline ends. Germline V CDR1 and CDR2: SNHLY, FYNNEI. Patients who underwent sequencing had shown CD8+CD57+ cell expansion by flow cytometry. This clonotype was seen only once. Antigen: not known. Researchers used genomic DNA as the template to profile TCR beta VDJ and CDR3. One entry per CDR3 protein, called by TCRdb with MiXCR from the reads. The sample includes 260,000 or so distinct CDR3 sequences, around 46% of them seen just once. V usage is TRBV2 and J usage is TRBJ2-3; D gene unclear. The sequence derives from a human donor with aplastic anemia. Sequencing was performed on sorted CD4+, CD8+, or CD8+CD57+ T cells (not recorded which) from PBMCs. In nucleotides, the CDR3 is TGTGCCAGCCCCCCTTCTAAAGCCGCAGATACGCAGTATTTT. It codes for CASPPSKAADTQYF.